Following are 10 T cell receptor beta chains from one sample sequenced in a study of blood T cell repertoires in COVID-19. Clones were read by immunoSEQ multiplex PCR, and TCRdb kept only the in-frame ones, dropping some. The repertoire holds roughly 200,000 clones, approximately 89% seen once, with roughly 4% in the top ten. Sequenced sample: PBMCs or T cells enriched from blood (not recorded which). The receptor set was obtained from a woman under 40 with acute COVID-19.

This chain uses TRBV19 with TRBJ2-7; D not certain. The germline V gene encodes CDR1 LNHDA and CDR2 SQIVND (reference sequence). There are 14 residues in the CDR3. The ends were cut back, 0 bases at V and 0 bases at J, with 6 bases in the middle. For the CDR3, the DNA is TGTGCCAGTAGTATAGATCTCGGCTCCTACGAGCAGTACTTC. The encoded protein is CASSIDLGSYEQYF.

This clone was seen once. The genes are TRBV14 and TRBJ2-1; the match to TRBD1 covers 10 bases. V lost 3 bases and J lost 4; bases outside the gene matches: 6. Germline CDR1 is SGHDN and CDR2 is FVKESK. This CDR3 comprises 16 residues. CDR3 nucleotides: TGTGCCAGCAGCCATCGACAGGGGGCATTTTACAATGAGCAGTTCTTC. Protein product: CASSHRQGAFYNEQFF.

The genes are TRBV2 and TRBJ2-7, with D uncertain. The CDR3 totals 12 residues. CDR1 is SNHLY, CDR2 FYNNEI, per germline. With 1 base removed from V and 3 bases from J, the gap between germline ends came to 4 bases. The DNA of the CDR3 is TGTGCCAGCAGTGAAGGAGGCTACGAGCAGTACTTC. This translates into CASSEGGYEQYF.

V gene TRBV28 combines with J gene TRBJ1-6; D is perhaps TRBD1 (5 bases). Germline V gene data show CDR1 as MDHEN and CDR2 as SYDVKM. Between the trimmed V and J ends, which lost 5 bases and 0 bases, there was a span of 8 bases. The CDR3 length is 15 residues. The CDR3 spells CASSPDSSYNSPLHF. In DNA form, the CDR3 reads TGTGCCAGCAGTCCCGACAGCTCCTATAATTCACCCCTCCACTTT.

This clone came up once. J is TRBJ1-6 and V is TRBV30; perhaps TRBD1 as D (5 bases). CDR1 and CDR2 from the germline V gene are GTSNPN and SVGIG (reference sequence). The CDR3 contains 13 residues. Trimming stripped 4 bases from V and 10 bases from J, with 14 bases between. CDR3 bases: TGTGCCTGGAAGTATTCAGGGAAGTCACCCCTCCACTTT. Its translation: CAWKYSGKSPLHF. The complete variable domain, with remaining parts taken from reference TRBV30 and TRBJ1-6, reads SQTIHQWPATLVQPVGSPLSLECTVEGTSNPNLYWYRQAAGRGLQLLFYSVGIGQISSEVPQNLSASRPQDRQFILSSKKLLLSDSGFYLCAWKYSGKSPLHFGNGTRLTVT.

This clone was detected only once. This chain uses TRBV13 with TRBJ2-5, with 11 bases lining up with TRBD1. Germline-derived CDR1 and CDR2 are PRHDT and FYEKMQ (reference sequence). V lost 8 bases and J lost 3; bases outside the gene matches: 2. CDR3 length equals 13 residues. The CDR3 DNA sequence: TGTGCCAGCGGACAGGGGGCGAAAGAGACCCAGTACTTC. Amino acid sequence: CASGQGAKETQYF.

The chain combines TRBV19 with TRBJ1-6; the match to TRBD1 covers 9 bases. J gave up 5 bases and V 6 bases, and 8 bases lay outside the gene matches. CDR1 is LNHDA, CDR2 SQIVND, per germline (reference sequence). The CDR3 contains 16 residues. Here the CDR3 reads CASRDSGQGNNSPLHF. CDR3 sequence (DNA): TGTGCCAGTAGAGACTCCGGACAGGGGAATAATTCACCCCTCCACTTT.

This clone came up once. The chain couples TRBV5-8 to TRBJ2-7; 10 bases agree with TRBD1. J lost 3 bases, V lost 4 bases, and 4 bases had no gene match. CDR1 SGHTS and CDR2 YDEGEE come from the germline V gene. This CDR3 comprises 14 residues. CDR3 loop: CASSHGTGVYEQYF. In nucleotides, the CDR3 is TGTGCCAGCAGCCACGGGACAGGGGTCTACGAGCAGTACTTC.

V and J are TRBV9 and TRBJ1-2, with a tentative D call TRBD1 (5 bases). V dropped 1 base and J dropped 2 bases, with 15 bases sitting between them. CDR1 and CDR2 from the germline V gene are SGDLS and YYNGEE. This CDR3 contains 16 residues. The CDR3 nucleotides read TGTGCCAGCAGCGTACCGTCTACAGGTACGAACTATGGCTACACCTTC. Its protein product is CASSVPSTGTNYGYTF.

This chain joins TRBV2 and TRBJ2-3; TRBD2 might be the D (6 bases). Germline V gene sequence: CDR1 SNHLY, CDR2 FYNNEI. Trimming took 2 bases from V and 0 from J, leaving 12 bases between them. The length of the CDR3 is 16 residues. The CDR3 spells CASSELGGTSTDTQYF. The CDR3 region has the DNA TGTGCCAGCAGTGAACTGGGGGGTACTAGCACAGATACGCAGTATTTT.